These T cell receptor beta chains were read from a single sample in a study of blood T cell repertoires in COVID-19. TCRdb keeps only in-frame clones here, not all; method: immunoSEQ multiplex PCR. The profile shows 300,000 or so clones, about 90% of them singletons. Sequencing was carried out using PBMCs or T cells enriched from blood (not recorded which). Source of these receptors: a woman aged 50 to 60 who had been exposed to COVID-19. The CDR3 runs from the conserved cysteine through the conserved F or W. A D gene is named only where the DNA matches it firmly. Not all rows give a size; the values are once, few, many and, for expanded clones, a class.

clone_size: .; d_call: TRBD1; j_call: TRBJ1-5; v_call: TRBV20-1; cdr3_nt: TGCAGTGCTAGTCAGGGACAGGGGCGTCGTGTGAGCAATCAGCCCCAGCATTTT; cdr3_aa: CSASQGQGRRVSNQPQHF
clone_size: few; d_call: .; j_call: TRBJ1-2; v_call: TRBV10-3; cdr3_nt: TGTGCCATCAGTGACCCGACAGTAGACCCCACCAATGGCTACACCTTC; cdr3_aa: CAISDPTVDPTNGYTF
clone_size: .; d_call: TRBD1; j_call: TRBJ1-3; v_call: TRBV3-1/TRBV3-2; cdr3_nt: TGTGCCAGCAGCCTCACCGAGACAGGGTCTGGAAACACCATATATTTT; cdr3_aa: CASSLTETGSGNTIYF
clone_size: .; d_call: TRBD1; j_call: TRBJ1-2; v_call: TRBV11-2; cdr3_nt: TGTGCCAGCAGAACTACCGGACAGGGGCGAGGCTACACCTTC; cdr3_aa: CASRTTGQGRGYTF
clone_size: .; d_call: TRBD1; j_call: TRBJ2-1; v_call: TRBV5-8; cdr3_nt: TGTGCCAGCAGCCGGAGGACAGGGTACGCCTACAATGAGCAGTTCTTC; cdr3_aa: CASSRRTGYAYNEQFF
clone_size: .; d_call: TRBD2; j_call: TRBJ2-5; v_call: TRBV9; cdr3_nt: TGTGCCAGCAGCGTAGAATGGGGAGGGGCAGGGGAGACCCAGTACTTC; cdr3_aa: CASSVEWGGAGETQYF
clone_size: .; d_call: TRBD1; j_call: TRBJ2-2; v_call: TRBV14; cdr3_nt: TGTGCCAGCAGCCAAGTGACAGGGAAGGTCACCGGGGAGCTGTTTTTT; cdr3_aa: CASSQVTGKVTGELFF
clone_size: .; d_call: TRBD2; j_call: TRBJ2-2; v_call: TRBV5-1; cdr3_nt: TGCGCCAGCAGGCCTCCGGGGGGTCCGAACACCGGGGAGCTGTTTTTT; cdr3_aa: CASRPPGGPNTGELFF
clone_size: .; d_call: .; j_call: TRBJ1-4; v_call: TRBV2; cdr3_nt: TGTGCCAGCAGCCTTCACCAGGGGCACGGTGAAAAACTGTTTTTT; cdr3_aa: CASSLHQGHGEKLFF
clone_size: .; d_call: TRBD1; j_call: TRBJ2-7; v_call: TRBV5-5; cdr3_nt: TGTGCCAGCAGCTTGGCGGGACAGGTGAACTACGAGCAGTACTTC; cdr3_aa: CASSLAGQVNYEQYF
clone_size: .; d_call: .; j_call: TRBJ2-7; v_call: TRBV7-2; cdr3_nt: TGTGCCAGCAGCTTCACGGAGCGGTCGTACGAGCAGTACTTC; cdr3_aa: CASSFTERSYEQYF
clone_size: .; d_call: .; j_call: TRBJ1-2; v_call: TRBV14; cdr3_nt: TGTGCCAGCAGCCAATCTGGGAGAGGCTACACCTTC; cdr3_aa: CASSQSGRGYTF
clone_size: .; d_call: .; j_call: TRBJ1-1; v_call: TRBV5-1; cdr3_nt: TGCGCCAGCAGCATACGACACGGGGAGAACACTGAAGCTTTCTTT; cdr3_aa: CASSIRHGENTEAFF
clone_size: .; d_call: .; j_call: TRBJ2-3; v_call: TRBV10-2; cdr3_nt: TGCGCCAGCAGGGACTTGGGCCCGGGTACGCAGTATTTT; cdr3_aa: CASRDLGPGTQYF
clone_size: .; d_call: .; j_call: TRBJ1-4; v_call: TRBV4-2; cdr3_nt: TGTGCCAGCAGCCAAGGTGTCTCGCGAACAACTAATGAAAAACTGTTTTTT; cdr3_aa: CASSQGVSRTTNEKLFF
clone_size: .; d_call: TRBD1; j_call: TRBJ1-2; v_call: TRBV10-3; cdr3_nt: TGTGCCATCACTGGGACAGCTCACTATGGCTACACCTTC; cdr3_aa: CAITGTAHYGYTF
clone_size: .; d_call: .; j_call: TRBJ1-6; v_call: TRBV5-1; cdr3_nt: TGCGCCAGCAGCTTGGTGGAGTCTATGGCTTCACCCCTCCACTTT; cdr3_aa: CASSLVESMASPLHF
clone_size: .; d_call: .; j_call: TRBJ1-2; v_call: TRBV28; cdr3_nt: TGTGCCAGTGAGGATGGCAGAAACTATGGCTACACCTTC; cdr3_aa: CASEDGRNYGYTF
clone_size: .; d_call: .; j_call: TRBJ2-1; v_call: TRBV19; cdr3_nt: TGTGCCAGTAGTCTAAAAAGGACAGCCACCTACAATGAGCAGTTCTTC; cdr3_aa: CASSLKRTATYNEQFF
clone_size: .; d_call: .; j_call: TRBJ2-2; v_call: TRBV27; cdr3_nt: TGTGCCAGCAGTTTATCCGGCGAGACTAGGGTCGGGGAGCTGTTTTTT; cdr3_aa: CASSLSGETRVGELFF
clone_size: .; d_call: .; j_call: TRBJ1-4; v_call: TRBV5-1; cdr3_nt: TGCGCCAGCAGGATCGGAACTAATGAAAAACTGTTTTTT; cdr3_aa: CASRIGTNEKLFF